Listed below are T cell receptor beta chains from one sample, sequenced in a study of T-cell memory formation after mild COVID-19. In TCRdb, the 5' RACE reads were re-called with MiXCR into one record per CDR3 protein. Counted here are more than 250,000 distinct CDR3 sequences, about a sixth occurring once; the ten biggest clones make up about a fifth. The sample taken for sequencing was PBMCs or a T cell subset sorted from them (not recorded which). All receptors derive from a man aged 18 to 29 who had mild COVID-19 (a few samples of this study predate the infection). Cell type and time point are not known. CDR3s include the opening cysteine and the closing phenylalanine or tryptophan. The D gene is left open where the match is weak. Rows may omit the clone size; those that give it use once, few, many or a size class.

D: NA
V: TRBV19
size: NA
J: TRBJ2-1
DNA: TGTGCCAGTAGTATAGGAGGATACAATGAGCAGTTCTTC
CDR3: CASSIGGYNEQFF

D: TRBD2
V: TRBV20-1
size: NA
J: TRBJ2-3
DNA: TGCAGTGCTAGAGAGTCTAGCGGGGGGTCTAGCACAGATACGCAGTATTTT
CDR3: CSARESSGGSSTDTQYF

D: TRBD1
V: TRBV5-4
size: many
J: TRBJ1-2
DNA: TGTGCCAGCAGCCTGACAGGGCCCTATGGCTACACCTTC
CDR3: CASSLTGPYGYTF

D: NA
V: TRBV4-2
size: few
J: TRBJ2-5
DNA: TGTGCCAGCAGCCAAGATTTAGCGCCCCAAGAGACCCAGTACTTC
CDR3: CASSQDLAPQETQYF

D: NA
V: TRBV9
size: NA
J: TRBJ1-2
DNA: TGTGCCAGCAGCGTAGCGCTTGGTAACTATGGCTACACCTTC
CDR3: CASSVALGNYGYTF

D: NA
V: TRBV4-2
size: NA
J: TRBJ2-3
DNA: TGTGCCAGCAGCCAGAGGGTGCTGACAGATACGCAGTATTTT
CDR3: CASSQRVLTDTQYF

D: NA
V: TRBV7-2
size: NA
J: TRBJ2-5
DNA: TGTGCCAGCAGCTTAAACAACAATCAAGAGACCCAGTACTTC
CDR3: CASSLNNNQETQYF

D: NA
V: TRBV20-1
size: few
J: TRBJ1-2
DNA: TGCAGTGCTAGAGATTGGGCCTATGGCTACACCTTC
CDR3: CSARDWAYGYTF

D: NA
V: TRBV12-3/TRBV12-4
size: NA
J: TRBJ1-1
DNA: TGTGCCAGCAGTTTTCATTTCGGGAGGATGAACACTGAAGCTTTCTTT
CDR3: CASSFHFGRMNTEAFF

D: TRBD1
V: TRBV5-1
size: once
J: TRBJ2-3
DNA: TGCGCCAGCAGCCGGGACAGGGGAAGGGATACGCAGTATTTT
CDR3: CASSRDRGRDTQYF

D: TRBD2
V: TRBV15
size: NA
J: TRBJ2-7
DNA: TGTGCCACCAGCAGAGATCCCAGCGGGGGTTACGAGCAGTACTTC
CDR3: CATSRDPSGGYEQYF

D: NA
V: TRBV7-2
size: few
J: TRBJ2-2
DNA: TGTGCCAGCAGCCCATTCGGGGCGAACACCGGGGAGCTGTTTTTT
CDR3: CASSPFGANTGELFF

D: TRBD2
V: TRBV7-2
size: once
J: TRBJ2-5
DNA: TGTGCCAGCAGCCGCCTTCCTCGGGGGGGATCTGGGGAGACCCAGTACTTC
CDR3: CASSRLPRGGSGETQYF

D: TRBD1
V: TRBV18
size: NA
J: TRBJ1-5
DNA: TGTGCCAGCTCCCGAGACAGGGCCTCGGGTCAGCCCCAGCATTTT
CDR3: CASSRDRASGQPQHF

D: TRBD2
V: TRBV7-3
size: NA
J: TRBJ2-2
DNA: TGTGCCACCTCGACTAGCGCGAACACCGGGGAGCTGTTTTTT
CDR3: CATSTSANTGELFF

D: NA
V: TRBV4-3
size: NA
J: TRBJ1-2
DNA: TGCGCCAGCAGCCGGGGGTTTCGCTACACCTTC
CDR3: CASSRGFRYTF

D: NA
V: TRBV5-5
size: many
J: TRBJ1-1
DNA: TGTGCCAGCGGAAGGGGTGGGGAAGCTTTCTTT
CDR3: CASGRGGEAFF

D: NA
V: TRBV7-9
size: many
J: TRBJ2-3
DNA: TGTGCCAGCAGCTTAGATCCGGGTTGGGATACGCAGTATTTT
CDR3: CASSLDPGWDTQYF

D: NA
V: TRBV2
size: few
J: TRBJ2-5
DNA: TGTGCCAGCAGTGAGGGAGCGGAGACCCAGTACTTC
CDR3: CASSEGAETQYF

D: NA
V: TRBV6-2/TRBV6-3
size: NA
J: TRBJ2-3
DNA: TGTGCCAGCAGTTACTCGGTGGGGGGAGCCCCAGATACGCAGTATTTT
CDR3: CASSYSVGGAPDTQYF

D: NA
V: TRBV2
size: NA
J: TRBJ2-2
DNA: TGTGCCAGCAACGACCTGCCCGGGGGAGGGGAGCTGTTTTTT
CDR3: CASNDLPGGGELFF

D: TRBD1
V: TRBV7-8
size: NA
J: TRBJ1-1
DNA: TGTGCCAGCAGCGGACACAGGGGTAGGAACACTGAAGCTTTCTTT
CDR3: CASSGHRGRNTEAFF

D: TRBD1
V: TRBV12-3/TRBV12-4
size: few
J: TRBJ1-2
DNA: TGTGCCAGCCGACCGGGAGGGAGGACAGGAACCCTTAACTATGGCTACACCTTC
CDR3: CASRPGGRTGTLNYGYTF

D: TRBD1
V: TRBV4-1
size: few
J: TRBJ2-7
DNA: TGCGCCAGCAGCCAGGAAGACAGGGGGCAGACCTACGAGCAGTACTTC
CDR3: CASSQEDRGQTYEQYF

D: TRBD2
V: TRBV6-6
size: many
J: TRBJ2-3
DNA: TGTGCCAGCAGCCTACGGGGGATAGCGGGGAGCACAGATACGCAGTATTTT
CDR3: CASSLRGIAGSTDTQYF

D: NA
V: TRBV27
size: NA
J: TRBJ1-1
DNA: TGTGCCAGCAGTTTATCGGGACCCCCCTCTGAAGCTTTCTTT
CDR3: CASSLSGPPSEAFF

D: TRBD1
V: TRBV4-1
size: few
J: TRBJ2-7
DNA: TGCGCCAGCAGCCAGGGGGACAGGGCCCTCCACGAGCAGTACTTC
CDR3: CASSQGDRALHEQYF

D: TRBD1
V: TRBV5-6
size: many
J: TRBJ2-5
DNA: TGTGCCAGCAGCGGGACAGTCCAAGAGACCCAGTACTTC
CDR3: CASSGTVQETQYF

D: NA
V: TRBV12-3/TRBV12-4
size: NA
J: TRBJ1-5
DNA: TGTGCCAGTAGTCGGGTCTCAGTTAATCAGCCCCAGCATTTT
CDR3: CASSRVSVNQPQHF

D: NA
V: TRBV27
size: few
J: TRBJ1-4
DNA: TGTGCCAGCAGTGGCCGTGGTTCTAATGAAAAACTGTTTTTT
CDR3: CASSGRGSNEKLFF

D: TRBD2
V: TRBV12-3/TRBV12-4
size: NA
J: TRBJ2-1
DNA: TGTGCCAGCAGTTTACTAGCGGACCCTTACAATGAGCAGTTCTTC
CDR3: CASSLLADPYNEQFF